This is a list of T cell receptor beta chains from one sample in a study of blood T cell repertoires in COVID-19. The repertoire was sequenced with immunoSEQ multiplex PCR; TCRdb's copy has only in-frame clones and lacks some. The sample shows under 60,000 clones, more than 80% of them seen only once. The specimen was peripheral blood. Source of these receptors: a man in his 60s with acute or convalescent COVID-19. The CDR3 runs from the conserved cysteine through the conserved F or W. Each record gives: J gene, CDR3 length, V gene, clone size, D gene, CDR3 DNA, CDR3 protein. The D gene is left open where the match is weak. Rows give clone size only sometimes, using once, few, many, or a class for an expanded clone.

j_call: TRBJ2-1; cdr3_length: 13; v_call: TRBV27; clone_size: .; d_call: TRBD1; cdr3_nt: TGTGCCAGCAGTTCGACAGGGATCAATGAGCAGTTCTTC; cdr3_aa: CASSSTGINEQFF
j_call: TRBJ1-2; cdr3_length: 15; v_call: TRBV12-5; clone_size: .; d_call: .; cdr3_nt: TGTGCTAGTGGTATCCCGACAGGATATCCCTATGGCTACACCTTC; cdr3_aa: CASGIPTGYPYGYTF
j_call: TRBJ1-1; cdr3_length: 14; v_call: TRBV3-1/TRBV3-2; clone_size: few; d_call: .; cdr3_nt: TGTGCCAGCAGCCTAGGATCTGGGCCCACTGAAGCTTTCTTT; cdr3_aa: CASSLGSGPTEAFF
j_call: TRBJ2-5; cdr3_length: 17; v_call: TRBV4-3; clone_size: once; d_call: .; cdr3_nt: TGCGCCAGCAGCCAAGAATGGGCGGGACCCACCCAAGAGACCCAGTACTTC; cdr3_aa: CASSQEWAGPTQETQYF
j_call: TRBJ1-2; cdr3_length: 12; v_call: TRBV7-9; clone_size: .; d_call: TRBD1; cdr3_nt: TGTGCCAGCAGCTTAGCGCAGGGGGAACCCTCCTTC; cdr3_aa: CASSLAQGEPSF
j_call: TRBJ2-1; cdr3_length: 17; v_call: TRBV7-2; clone_size: .; d_call: .; cdr3_nt: TGTGCCAGCAGCTTAGCGTCTCGGGGGAGCTCCTACAATGAGCAGTTCTTC; cdr3_aa: CASSLASRGSSYNEQFF
j_call: TRBJ2-5; cdr3_length: 14; v_call: TRBV10-2; clone_size: .; d_call: .; cdr3_nt: TGCGCCAGCAGTGAGTTGGTAGCGCAAGAGACCCAGTACTTC; cdr3_aa: CASSELVAQETQYF
j_call: TRBJ1-4; cdr3_length: 17; v_call: TRBV6-2/TRBV6-3; clone_size: .; d_call: TRBD1; cdr3_nt: TGTGCCAGCAGTTCCATCGGGACAGCCGCAACTAATGAAAAACTGTTTTTT; cdr3_aa: CASSSIGTAATNEKLFF
j_call: TRBJ1-2; cdr3_length: 15; v_call: TRBV5-6; clone_size: .; d_call: TRBD1; cdr3_nt: TGTGCCAGCAGCTTCGACAGGGGTAAGGTTTATGGCTACACCTTC; cdr3_aa: CASSFDRGKVYGYTF
j_call: TRBJ1-6; cdr3_length: 16; v_call: TRBV5-1; clone_size: .; d_call: TRBD1; cdr3_nt: TGCGCCAGCAGCTTGGAGGGATTGGCAGGGGGTTCACCCCTCCACTTT; cdr3_aa: CASSLEGLAGGSPLHF
j_call: TRBJ1-6; cdr3_length: 19; v_call: TRBV5-6; clone_size: .; d_call: TRBD1; cdr3_nt: TGTGCCAGCAGCAATTTCCGTTCAGGGGGCCGGGAGAGGAATTCACCCCTCCACTTT; cdr3_aa: CASSNFRSGGRERNSPLHF
j_call: TRBJ1-5; cdr3_length: 13; v_call: TRBV2; clone_size: .; d_call: .; cdr3_nt: TGTGCCAGCAGTGGACAGGACTATCAGCCCCAGCATTTT; cdr3_aa: CASSGQDYQPQHF
j_call: TRBJ1-1; cdr3_length: 14; v_call: TRBV5-1; clone_size: .; d_call: .; cdr3_nt: TGCGCCAGCAGCTTGGCACACATAAACACTGAAGCTTTCTTT; cdr3_aa: CASSLAHINTEAFF
j_call: TRBJ1-2; cdr3_length: 14; v_call: TRBV6-1; clone_size: once; d_call: .; cdr3_nt: TGTGCCAGCAGTGAGGCTCGGGGTAACTATGGCTACACCTTC; cdr3_aa: CASSEARGNYGYTF
j_call: TRBJ2-5; cdr3_length: 14; v_call: TRBV9; clone_size: once; d_call: .; cdr3_nt: TGTGCCAGCAGCGTAGGTCCCATACAGGAGACCCAGTACTTC; cdr3_aa: CASSVGPIQETQYF
j_call: TRBJ1-1; cdr3_length: 13; v_call: TRBV2; clone_size: .; d_call: .; cdr3_nt: TGTGCCAGCAGGGAGGAGGAGGACACTGAAGCTTTCTTT; cdr3_aa: CASREEEDTEAFF
j_call: TRBJ2-7; cdr3_length: 16; v_call: TRBV5-1; clone_size: .; d_call: TRBD1; cdr3_nt: TGCGCCAGCAGCTGGGCTGGGACAGGTAATTCCTACGAGCAGTACTTC; cdr3_aa: CASSWAGTGNSYEQYF
j_call: TRBJ1-3; cdr3_length: 17; v_call: TRBV5-6; clone_size: .; d_call: .; cdr3_nt: TGTGCCAGCAGCTTGGCAGGACAGCGTTTCTCTGGAAACACCATATATTTT; cdr3_aa: CASSLAGQRFSGNTIYF
j_call: TRBJ2-7; cdr3_length: 12; v_call: TRBV30; clone_size: once; d_call: .; cdr3_nt: TGTGCCTGGAGTGTCAGTCTCCACGAGCAGTACTTC; cdr3_aa: CAWSVSLHEQYF
j_call: TRBJ1-5; cdr3_length: 15; v_call: TRBV4-3; clone_size: .; d_call: .; cdr3_nt: TGCGCCAGCAGCCAAGAGTGGAGAGAGAGTCAGCCCCAGCATTTT; cdr3_aa: CASSQEWRESQPQHF
j_call: TRBJ2-3; cdr3_length: 13; v_call: TRBV5-6; clone_size: .; d_call: .; cdr3_nt: TGTGCCAGCCTGAGTATAGGCACAGATACGCAGTATTTT; cdr3_aa: CASLSIGTDTQYF
j_call: TRBJ1-5; cdr3_length: 14; v_call: TRBV28; clone_size: .; d_call: .; cdr3_nt: TGTGCCAGCAGCGGACTTCGCAGCAATCAGCCCCAGCATTTT; cdr3_aa: CASSGLRSNQPQHF
j_call: TRBJ2-3; cdr3_length: 14; v_call: TRBV6-5; clone_size: .; d_call: .; cdr3_nt: TGTGCCAGCAGTTACCTTTTTTCCACAGATACGCAGTATTTT; cdr3_aa: CASSYLFSTDTQYF
j_call: TRBJ2-2; cdr3_length: 14; v_call: TRBV9; clone_size: .; d_call: .; cdr3_nt: TGTGCCAGCAGCGTAGTTCCAAACACCGGGGAGCTGTTTTTT; cdr3_aa: CASSVVPNTGELFF
j_call: TRBJ1-2; cdr3_length: 14; v_call: TRBV9; clone_size: .; d_call: TRBD1; cdr3_nt: TGTGCCAGCAGCGTAGGTGAGACAGGGGGTGGCTACACCTTC; cdr3_aa: CASSVGETGGGYTF
j_call: TRBJ1-4; cdr3_length: 11; v_call: TRBV29-1; clone_size: .; d_call: .; cdr3_nt: TGCAGCGTTGAAGACGGGGAAAAACTGTTTTTT; cdr3_aa: CSVEDGEKLFF
j_call: TRBJ2-7; cdr3_length: 14; v_call: TRBV19; clone_size: once; d_call: TRBD1; cdr3_nt: TGTGCCAGTAGTATCCGTGCAGGGGGCGGCGAGCAGTACTTC; cdr3_aa: CASSIRAGGGEQYF
j_call: TRBJ2-7; cdr3_length: 14; v_call: TRBV10-1; clone_size: few; d_call: TRBD1; cdr3_nt: TGCGCCAGCAGGGAGACAGGGGTCAACTACGAGCAGTACTTC; cdr3_aa: CASRETGVNYEQYF
j_call: TRBJ1-2; cdr3_length: 14; v_call: TRBV5-1; clone_size: .; d_call: TRBD1; cdr3_nt: TGCGCCAGCAGCTTGGGGGGGACAGCCTATGGCTACACCTTC; cdr3_aa: CASSLGGTAYGYTF
j_call: TRBJ2-3; cdr3_length: 18; v_call: TRBV7-2; clone_size: .; d_call: TRBD2; cdr3_nt: TGTGCCAGCAGCTTAGTGACTAGCGGGGGGTTCCTCACAGATACGCAGTATTTT; cdr3_aa: CASSLVTSGGFLTDTQYF
j_call: TRBJ2-2; cdr3_length: 14; v_call: TRBV4-1; clone_size: .; d_call: .; cdr3_nt: TGCGCCAGCAGCCTAGACGACACCACCGGGGAGCTGTTTTTT; cdr3_aa: CASSLDDTTGELFF
j_call: TRBJ1-3; cdr3_length: 13; v_call: TRBV9; clone_size: .; d_call: .; cdr3_nt: TGTGCCAGCAGCGTCAATTCTGGAAACACCATATATTTT; cdr3_aa: CASSVNSGNTIYF
j_call: TRBJ2-1; cdr3_length: 14; v_call: TRBV11-2; clone_size: .; d_call: TRBD1; cdr3_nt: TGTGCCAGCAGCTTAGAGGACAGGGGCCATGAGCAGTTCTTC; cdr3_aa: CASSLEDRGHEQFF
j_call: TRBJ1-1; cdr3_length: 14; v_call: TRBV30; clone_size: .; d_call: TRBD1; cdr3_nt: TGTGCCTGGAGTGGGACAGGGGGCTACACTGAAGCTTTCTTT; cdr3_aa: CAWSGTGGYTEAFF
j_call: TRBJ1-2; cdr3_length: 14; v_call: TRBV21-1; clone_size: .; d_call: .; cdr3_nt: TGTGCCAGCACGGGAAATGCAGGGGTAGATGGCTACACCTTC; cdr3_aa: CASTGNAGVDGYTF
j_call: TRBJ2-1; cdr3_length: 14; v_call: TRBV27; clone_size: .; d_call: TRBD1; cdr3_nt: TGTGCCAGCAGGCAGGACAGGGTAAGGTATGAGCAGTTCTTC; cdr3_aa: CASRQDRVRYEQFF
j_call: TRBJ1-5; cdr3_length: 16; v_call: TRBV18; clone_size: .; d_call: TRBD1; cdr3_nt: TGTGCCAGCTCACCTCCGGGACAGGGGGCGAGTCAGCCCCAGCATTTT; cdr3_aa: CASSPPGQGASQPQHF
j_call: TRBJ1-5; cdr3_length: 16; v_call: TRBV30; clone_size: .; d_call: .; cdr3_nt: TGTGCCTGGAGTACCCCCCGGACAGTAATTAATCAGCCCCAGCATTTT; cdr3_aa: CAWSTPRTVINQPQHF
j_call: TRBJ1-5; cdr3_length: 15; v_call: TRBV6-5; clone_size: .; d_call: .; cdr3_nt: TGTGCCAGCAGACCCGGAGGGTATAGCAATCAGCCCCAGCATTTT; cdr3_aa: CASRPGGYSNQPQHF
j_call: TRBJ2-7; cdr3_length: 15; v_call: TRBV5-1; clone_size: .; d_call: TRBD1; cdr3_nt: TGCGCCAGCAGCTTGTACGGGACAGACTCCTACGAGCAGTACTTC; cdr3_aa: CASSLYGTDSYEQYF
j_call: TRBJ2-5; cdr3_length: 14; v_call: TRBV10-3; clone_size: .; d_call: .; cdr3_nt: TGTGCCATCAGTGCTAGAGGGTTCGTAGAGACCCAGTACTTC; cdr3_aa: CAISARGFVETQYF
j_call: TRBJ2-1; cdr3_length: 17; v_call: TRBV30; clone_size: .; d_call: TRBD2; cdr3_nt: TGTGCCTGGCTAGTGGTAGCGGGGGGGGGCACCTACAATGAGCAGTTCTTC; cdr3_aa: CAWLVVAGGGTYNEQFF